One and the same sample provided the 15 T cell receptor delta chains below, sequenced in a study of γδ T cells in repeated Plasmodium falciparum infection. Vgamma9/Vdelta2+ and Vdelta2-negative gammadelta T cells were flow-sorted from PBMC for bulk sequencing. TCRdb reanalysed the multiplex PCR reads via CATT. Among tens of thousands of delta-chain clones listed, around 1.8% were seen once. The sequencing input was gamma-delta T cells from blood. The receptors here all came from a pool of human donors (malaria-infected and uninfected, not separated).

The table lists this clone with many counts. A single base is all that separates this from a far larger clone, so a read error is likely. The same CDR3 is also encoded by other DNA sequences in this sample. The genes are TRDV1 and TRDJ3; D remains ambiguous. Germline CDR1 and CDR2: TSWWSYY and QGS. The CDR3 consists of 17 residues. Here the CDR3 reads CALGVNHRPWDTRQMFF. CDR3 nucleotides: TGTGCTCTCGGGGTAAACCACAGGCCCTGGGACACCCGACAGATGTTTTTC.

This clone showed up many times. The V and J genes are TRDV1 and TRDJ1; possibly TRDD3 for D (5 bases). This CDR3 has 17 residues. The germline gives CDR1 TSWWSYY, CDR2 QGS. Trimming pared 1 base from V and 5 bases from J, leaving 20 bases between. The CDR3 here is CALGERLFSRGEDKLIF. The DNA of the CDR3 is TGTGCTCTTGGGGAACGCCTCTTCTCCCGGGGAGAAGATAAACTCATCTTT.

This clone was recorded a few times. A read error is the likely source, as a far larger clone sits one nucleotide away. Other DNA sequences within the sample encode an identical CDR3. The chain links TRDV1 to TRDJ1, with 8 nucleotides matching TRDD3. TCRdb offers no J gene call, so here the DNA was matched to germline to obtain one. The CDR3 spans 27 residues. V trimming: 2 bases; J trimming: 2 bases; junction bases outside the gene matches: 40. From germline, CDR1 is TSWWSYY and CDR2 QGS. CDR3 sequence reads: CALGEVWTPGRGSILGAPRVATDKLIF. In DNA form, the CDR3 reads TGTGCTCTTGGGGAAGTTTGGACCCCCGGGAGGGGCTCAATACTGGGGGCGCCGCGGGTCGCTACCGATAAACTCATCTTT.

Details on this clone: TCRdb assigns this DNA the protein of a much larger clone, which departs from its translation at residue 3; this likely reflects a read error, and the protein shown comes from translating the DNA. The chain joins TRDV1 to TRDJ1; D possibly matches TRDD2 or TRDD3 (8 bases each). This CDR3 is 20 amino acids long. CDR1 and CDR2 from the germline V gene are TSWWSYY and QGS. The CDR3 here is CAFGYFLPLVLGGYTDKLIF. The DNA of the CDR3 is TGTGCTTTTGGGTACTTCCTACCCCTGGTACTGGGGGGGTACACCGATAAACTCATCTTT.

Notes on this clone: It differs at one base from a far larger clone, so likely a read error. The identical CDR3 is also encoded by other nucleotide sequences in the sample. The chain is built from TRDV1 and TRDJ1; D may match TRDD2 or TRDD3 (6 bases each). TCRdb does not report a J gene; here it was assigned by matching the DNA to germline references. Germline CDR1 reads TSWWSYY; CDR2 reads QGS. The V gene lost 0 bases and the J gene lost 6 bases, with 41 bases spanning the gap. This CDR3 spans 24 amino acids. In nucleotides, the CDR3 is TGTGCTCTTGGGGAACTCCCCGGCCGGCCTTCCCCTCGTACCGGGGGACCTGGACGGTATAAACTCATCTTT. Protein: CALGELPGRPSPRTGGPGRYKLIF.

With respect to this clone: The protein TCRdb gives is from a much larger clone and does not agree with this DNA's translation at residue 4, likely a read error; the protein shown here comes from the DNA. This sequence joins TRDV3 and TRDJ1; TRDD3 agrees at 8 bases. This CDR3 spans 20 amino acids. J was trimmed by 0 bases and V by 4 bases; bases with no gene match: 25. CDR1 is TVYSNPD and CDR2 is GDNSRS in the germline V gene (reference sequence). CDR3 nucleotide sequence: TGTGCCTCCTCTGGTCCCGATAGTACTGGGGGGAGATTCTACACCGATAAACTCATCTTT. Translating gives CASSGPDSTGGRFYTDKLIF. Filled out from reference TRDV3 and TRDJ1, the complete variable domain reads CDKVTQSSPDQTVASGSEVVLLCTYDTVYSNPDLFWYRIRPDYSFQFVFYGDNSRSEGADFTQGRFSVKHILTQKAFHLVISPVRTEDSATYYCASSGPDSTGGRFYTDKLIFGKGTRVTVEP.

This clone has a count of ten or more. TCRdb pairs this DNA with a much larger clone's protein that differs at residue 10, likely a read error; the protein shown was translated from the DNA. V gene TRDV2 combines with J gene TRDJ3, with TRDD3 as a possible D gene (6 bases). Matching the DNA to germline supplied the J gene, which TCRdb does not give. The germline V gene encodes CDR1 GEAIGNYY and CDR2 EKD. There are 18 residues in the CDR3. Trimming cost V 5 bases and J 2 bases, with 18 bases left between them. CDR3 in amino acids: CACVGVLGDPWDTRQMFF. The CDR3 DNA reads TGTGCCTGTGTCGGGGTACTGGGCGACCCCTGGGACACCCGACAGATGTTTTTC.

For this clone: A read error likely explains this, since a far larger clone differs by one base. The same CDR3 can be traced to other DNA sequences in this sample. The chain employs TRDV1 and TRDJ2; D gene uncertain. TCRdb offers no J gene call, so here the DNA was matched to germline to obtain one. The CDR3 spans 20 residues. V was clipped by 0 bases and J by 0 bases, with 20 bases between them. Germline V gene sequence: CDR1 TSWWSYY, CDR2 QGS. The CDR3 here is CALGELGLSLLRALTAQLFF. In nucleotides, the CDR3 is TGTGCTCTTGGGGAACTTGGCCTCAGTCTCCTCAGGGCTTTGACAGCACAACTCTTCTTT.

In its sample, this clone was seen many times. With only one base between it and a far larger clone, this is likely a read error. This sample also contains other DNA sequences that code for the same CDR3. The V call is TRDV1, the J call TRDJ1, with D unresolved. Trimming cost V 3 bases and J 8 bases, with 13 bases left between them. CDR1 is TSWWSYY and CDR2 is QGS in the germline V gene. This CDR3 contains 13 residues. The CDR3 DNA reads TGTGCTCTTGGGGAGCGATCCCAGGGGAAACTCATCTTT. Its translation: CALGERSQGKLIF.

This clone is medium-sized (0.01 to 0.1%) by share. The rearrangement joins TRDV2 to TRDJ1; TRDD3 matches at 11 bases. Germline V lookup: CDR1 GEAIGNYY, CDR2 EKD. The ends lost 6 bases at V and 3 bases at J; junction bases unmatched: 29. CDR3 length: 22 amino acids. The CDR3, as DNA: TGTGCCTGTTGGCATCCTACGTCTTCTAGGTCTACTGGGGGATATTTTGCCGATAAACTCATCTTT. Encoded protein: CACWHPTSSRSTGGYFADKLIF.

This clone was observed many times. TCRdb has a much larger clone's protein, which differs at residue 6 from the translation of this DNA, likely because of a read error; what is shown is the protein translated from the DNA. The V call is TRDV3, the J call TRDJ1, with D unresolved. The CDR3 contains 12 residues. Germline CDR1 reads TVYSNPD; CDR2 reads GDNSRS (reference sequence). V was clipped by 5 bases and J by 1 base, with 11 bases between them. CDR3 nucleotides: TGTGCCCTTCAGGTGGGCACCGATAAACTCATCTTT. It is translated as CALQVGTDKLIF. Looking up the rest from reference TRDV3 and TRDJ1 gives the full variable domain: CDKVTQSSPDQTVASGSEVVLLCTYDTVYSNPDLFWYRIRPDYSFQFVFYGDNSRSEGADFTQGRFSVKHILTQKAFHLVISPVRTEDSATYYCALQVGTDKLIFGKGTRVTVEP.

This clone came up many times. The TCRdb record carries a much larger clone's protein, which differs from this DNA's translation at residue 16; a read error is the likely cause, and the protein listed here is the DNA translation. The chain links TRDV1 to TRDJ1; 10 bases align to TRDD3. With V trimmed by 0 bases and J by 7 bases, 20 bases remained unmatched. CDR3 length: 20 residues. The germline gives CDR1 TSWWSYY, CDR2 QGS. The CDR3 protein is CALGELVFWNYWGIPGKLIF. The CDR3 coding sequence is TGTGCTCTTGGGGAACTAGTCTTCTGGAACTACTGGGGGATCCCCGGTAAACTCATCTTT.

This clone came up many times. A read error likely explains why the TCRdb protein, taken from a much larger clone, differs from this DNA's translation at residue 15; the protein shown is translated from the DNA. The chain couples TRDV3 to TRDJ1, with D possibly matching TRDD3 (6 bases). The CDR3 runs to 18 residues. Germline V gene sequence: CDR1 TVYSNPD, CDR2 GDNSRS (reference sequence). The CDR3 spells CARRLQIWGWPYTDRLIF. The CDR3 coding sequence is TGTGCCCGCAGGCTACAGATCTGGGGATGGCCCTACACCGATAGACTCATCTTT.

Worth noting for this clone: TCRdb's protein for this DNA is that of a much larger clone and differs from the translation at residue 5, likely a read error; the protein shown is the DNA translation. This chain uses TRDV1 with TRDJ1; 13 nucleotides line up with TRDD3. Trimming at V came to 4 bases and at J to 6 bases, leaving 38 bases not matched to a gene. CDR1 is TSWWSYY and CDR2 is QGS in the germline V gene. There are 26 residues in the CDR3. CDR3 DNA: TGTGCTCTTGGGGGACCGAACCAAACACCCATACTGGGGGATACGGGAACCCTATTAAAAGTTCATAAACTCATCTTT. It codes for CALGGPNQTPILGDTGTLLKVHKLIF.

This clone was seen ten or more times. This likely traces to a read error, being one base from a far larger clone. This sample also contains other DNA sequences that code for the same CDR3. The J gene was not called, though the V gene is TRDV1. The CDR3 is 10 residues long. The V gene's germline CDR1 is TSWWSYY and CDR2 QGS. CDR3 nucleotide sequence: TGTGCTCTTGGGAAGGCCAAACTCATCTTC. Amino acids: CALGKAKLIF.